This TCR beta chain was identified in a study of blood T cell repertoires in COVID-19. At the level of the study: T cells, B-cell-depleted T cells, or PBMCs supplied cDNA or gDNA.

The CDR3 extends over 15 amino acids. Germline loops: CDR1 SGHTA, CDR2 FQGNSA. V was clipped by 3 bases and J by 3 bases, with 14 bases between them. In the original processing: Reference gene primer amplification yielded estimated nucleated cell counts. Profiling relied on immunoSEQ multiplex PCR, and the TCRdb table lists in-frame clones only, not all of them. The DNA was the basis for D and trimming; V, J and clone size are from that table. The sample lists roughly 70,000 clones, about 80% occurring once. The receptor's source is a woman in her 70s with acute or convalescent COVID-19. The gene calls are TRBV7-2 and TRBJ1-1; the D is unclear. Sequences were obtained from peripheral blood. CDR3 sequence reads: CASSFRKMGYTEAFF. CDR3 DNA: TGTGCCAGCAGCTTCAGGAAAATGGGCTACACTGAAGCTTTCTTT. The full variable domain, its missing parts supplied by reference TRBV7-2 and TRBJ1-1, is GAGVSQSPSNKVTEKGKDVELRCDPISGHTALYWYRQSLGQGLEFLIYFQGNSAPDKSGLPSDRFSAERTGGSVSTLTIQRTQQEDSAVYLCASSFRKMGYTEAFFGQGTRLTVV.